This record covers a single T cell receptor beta chain. The antigen remains undetermined. These data are taken from a study of T cells in Graves' hyperthyroidism and ophthalmopathy. Findings and limits, study-wide: Ophthalmopathy and stable hyperthyroidism were told apart by a 13 V-J model. Researchers found most expanded thyroid clonotypes above 0.001 in blood as well.

Per the germline V gene, CDR1 is LGHNT and CDR2 is FRNRAP. CDR3 size: 17 residues. The V end was cut by 1 base, the J end by 1 base, with 15 bases between. RNA transcripts were the template for amplifying TCR beta CDR3 regions. Primed by the HTBI set, a first-round RT-PCR was run on the TCR CDR3. TCRdb reanalysed the multiplex PCR reads using MiXCR and keeps one entry per CDR3 protein. The sample shows around 450,000 distinct CDR3 sequences, roughly 13% of them seen only once. The clonotype comes from a woman between 18 and 29 years old with Graves' hyperthyroidism. The chain carries TRBV12-5 and TRBJ2-3, with D uncertain. Sequenced input: blood. The CDR3 nucleotides read TGTGCTAGTGGTTTGGGAGTGGCGAGGTCGGGCACAGATACGCAGTATTTT. This encodes CASGLGVARSGTDTQYF.